This TCR beta chain was observed in a study of blood T cell repertoires in COVID-19. Across the whole study: Some COVID-19 samples were acute and others convalescent; all came from the United States, Italy and Spain. T cells, B-cell-depleted T cells, or PBMCs supplied cDNA or gDNA.

Only in-frame clones appear in the TCRdb table, and some are missing; sequencing was by immunoSEQ multiplex PCR. The sample includes 55,000 or so clones, roughly 89% of them seen just once. Losses at the gene ends were 3 bases for V and 5 bases for J; bases not matched to a gene: 3. The CDR3 extends over 13 amino acids. Germline loops: CDR1 MNHEY, CDR2 SMNVEV (reference sequence). Seattle cases were enrolled at active infection and followed longitudinally. The J gene is TRBJ1-2, the V gene TRBV27; TRBD1 aligns across 7 bases. The TCR was taken from a man aged 35 to 55 with COVID-19, enrolled during active disease. Sequenced material: peripheral blood. The CDR3 here is CASSLTGRYGYTF. The DNA of the CDR3 is TGTGCCAGCAGTTTGACAGGGCGGTATGGCTACACCTTC.